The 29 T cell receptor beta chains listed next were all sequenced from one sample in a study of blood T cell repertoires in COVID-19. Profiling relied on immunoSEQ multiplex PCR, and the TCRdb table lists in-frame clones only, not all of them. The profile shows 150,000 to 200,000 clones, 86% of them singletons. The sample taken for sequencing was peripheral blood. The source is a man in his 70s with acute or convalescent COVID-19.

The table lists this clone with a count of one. The CDR3 nucleotides read TGTGCCAGCAGCCCCAGGGATCCCTCTGGAAACACCATATATTTT. Protein product: CASSPRDPSGNTIYF. The chain uses TRBV11-3 and TRBJ1-3, with a possible D match to TRBD1 (5 bases). The CDR3 extends over 15 amino acids. Germline-derived CDR1 and CDR2 are SGHNT and YENEEA. V lost 5 bases and J lost 0, with 11 bases in between. The variable domain in full, completed from reference TRBV11-3 and TRBJ1-3, reads EAGVVQSPRYKIIEKKQPVAFWCNPISGHNTLYWYLQNLGQGPELLIRYENEEAVDDSQLPKDRFSAERLKGVDSTLKIQPAELGDSAVYLCASSPRDPSGNTIYFGEGSWLTVV.

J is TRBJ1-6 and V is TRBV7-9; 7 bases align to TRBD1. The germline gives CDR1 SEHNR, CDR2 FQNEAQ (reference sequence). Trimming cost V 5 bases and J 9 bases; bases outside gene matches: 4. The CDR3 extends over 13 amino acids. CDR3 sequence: CASSDRAGSPLHF. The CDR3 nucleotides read TGTGCCAGCAGCGACAGGGCGGGTTCACCCCTCCACTTT.

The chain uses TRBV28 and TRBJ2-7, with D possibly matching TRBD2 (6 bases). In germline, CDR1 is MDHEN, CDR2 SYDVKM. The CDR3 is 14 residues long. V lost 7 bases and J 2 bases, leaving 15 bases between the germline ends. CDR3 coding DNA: TGTGCCAGCACCTCCGGGAGCCAGGCCTACGAGCAGTACTTC. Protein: CASTSGSQAYEQYF.

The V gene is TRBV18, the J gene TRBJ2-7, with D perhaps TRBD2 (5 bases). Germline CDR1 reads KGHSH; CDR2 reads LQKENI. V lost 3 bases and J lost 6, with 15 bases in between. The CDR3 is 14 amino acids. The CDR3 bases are TGTGCCAGCTCACCCCGGTCCCGCGGACTCGAGCAGTACTTC. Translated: CASSPRSRGLEQYF. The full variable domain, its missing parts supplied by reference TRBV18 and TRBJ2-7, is NAGVMQNPRHLVRRRGQEARLRCSPMKGHSHVYWYRQLPEEGLKFMVYLQKENIIDESGMPKERFSAEFPKEGPSILRIQQVVRGDSAAYFCASSPRSRGLEQYFGPGTRLTVT.

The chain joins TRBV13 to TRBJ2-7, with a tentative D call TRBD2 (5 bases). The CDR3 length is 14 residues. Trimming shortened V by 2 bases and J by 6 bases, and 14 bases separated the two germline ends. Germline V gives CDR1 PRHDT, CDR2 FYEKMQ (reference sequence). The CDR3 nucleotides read TGTGCCAGCAGCTTACGCACGGTCGAGGGCGAGCAGTACTTC. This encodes CASSLRTVEGEQYF.

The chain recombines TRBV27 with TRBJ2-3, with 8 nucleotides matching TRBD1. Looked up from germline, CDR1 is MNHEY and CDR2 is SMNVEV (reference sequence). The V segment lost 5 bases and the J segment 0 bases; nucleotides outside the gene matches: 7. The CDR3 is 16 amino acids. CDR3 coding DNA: TGTGCCAGCAGTACCTACCGGGACAGGAGCACAGATACGCAGTATTTT. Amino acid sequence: CASSTYRDRSTDTQYF.

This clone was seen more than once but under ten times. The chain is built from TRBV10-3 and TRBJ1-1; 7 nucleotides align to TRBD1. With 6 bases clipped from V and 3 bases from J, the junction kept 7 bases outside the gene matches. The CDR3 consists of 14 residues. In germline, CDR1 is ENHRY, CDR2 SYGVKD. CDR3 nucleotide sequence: TGTGCCATCAGGGACAGGTTAGCGGACACTGAAGCTTTCTTT. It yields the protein CAIRDRLADTEAFF.

The CDR3: CASSQPGQGDNEQFF. CDR3 coding DNA: TGTGCCAGCAGCCAACCGGGACAGGGGGACAATGAGCAGTTCTTC. This sequence joins TRBV14 and TRBJ2-1, with 11 bases fitting TRBD1. In germline, CDR1 is SGHDN, CDR2 FVKESK. Germline trimming cut 2 bases from V and 5 bases from J; bases unmatched to any gene: 2. This CDR3 has 15 residues.

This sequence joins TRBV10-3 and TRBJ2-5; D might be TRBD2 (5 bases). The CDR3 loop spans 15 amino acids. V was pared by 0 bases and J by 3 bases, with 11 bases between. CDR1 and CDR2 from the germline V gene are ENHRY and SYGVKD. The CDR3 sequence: CAISESILREETQYF. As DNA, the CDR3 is TGTGCCATCAGTGAGTCGATCTTGAGGGAAGAGACCCAGTACTTC.

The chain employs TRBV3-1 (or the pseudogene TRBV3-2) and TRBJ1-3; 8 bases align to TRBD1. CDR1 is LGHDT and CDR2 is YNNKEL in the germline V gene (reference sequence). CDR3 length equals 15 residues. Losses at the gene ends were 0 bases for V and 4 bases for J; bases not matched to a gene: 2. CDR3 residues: CASSQDDRGGNTIYF. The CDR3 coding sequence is TGTGCCAGCAGCCAAGATGACAGGGGCGGAAACACCATATATTTT.

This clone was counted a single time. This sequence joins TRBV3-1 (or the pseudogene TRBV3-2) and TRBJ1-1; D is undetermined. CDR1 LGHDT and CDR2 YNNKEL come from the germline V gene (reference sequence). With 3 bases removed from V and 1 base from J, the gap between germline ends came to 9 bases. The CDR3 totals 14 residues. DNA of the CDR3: TGTGCCAGCAGCCATAAGGGAGGGAACACTGAAGCTTTCTTT. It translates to CASSHKGGNTEAFF.

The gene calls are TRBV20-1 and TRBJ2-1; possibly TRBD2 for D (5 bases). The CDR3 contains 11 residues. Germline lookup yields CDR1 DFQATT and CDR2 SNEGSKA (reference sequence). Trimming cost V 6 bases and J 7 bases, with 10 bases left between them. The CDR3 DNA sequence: TGCAGTGCCCTCCGGGGAAATGAGCAGTTCTTC. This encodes CSALRGNEQFF.

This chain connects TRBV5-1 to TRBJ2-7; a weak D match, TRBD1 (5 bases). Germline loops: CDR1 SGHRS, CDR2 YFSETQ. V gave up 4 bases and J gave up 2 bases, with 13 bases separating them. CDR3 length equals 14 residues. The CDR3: CASSAVQGTYEQYF. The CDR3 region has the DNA TGCGCCAGCAGCGCAGTCCAGGGAACCTACGAGCAGTACTTC. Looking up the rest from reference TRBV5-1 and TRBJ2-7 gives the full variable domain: KAGVTQTPRYLIKTRGQQVTLSCSPISGHRSVSWYQQTPGQGLQFLFEYFSETQRNKGNFPGRFSGRQFSNSRSEMNVSTLELGDSALYLCASSAVQGTYEQYFGPGTRLTVT.

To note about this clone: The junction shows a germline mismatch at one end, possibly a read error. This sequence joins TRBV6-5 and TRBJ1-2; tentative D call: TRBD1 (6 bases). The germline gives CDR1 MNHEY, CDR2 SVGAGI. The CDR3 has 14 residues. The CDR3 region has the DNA TGTGCCAGCAGTTACTCGGAGGGGAACCGGGGGGCCTTCTTC. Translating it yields CASSYSEGNRGAFF.

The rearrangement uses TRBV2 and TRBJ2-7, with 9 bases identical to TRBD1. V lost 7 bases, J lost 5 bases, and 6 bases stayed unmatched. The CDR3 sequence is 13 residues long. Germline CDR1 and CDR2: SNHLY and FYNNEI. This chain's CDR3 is CASITYRGHEQYF. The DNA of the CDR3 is TGTGCCAGCATAACTTACAGGGGGCACGAGCAGTACTTC.

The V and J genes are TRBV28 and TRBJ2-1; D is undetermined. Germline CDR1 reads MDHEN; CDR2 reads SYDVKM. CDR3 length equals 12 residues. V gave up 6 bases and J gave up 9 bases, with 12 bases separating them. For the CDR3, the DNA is TGTGCCAGCAGCCTGATTGAGTCTGAGCAGTTCTTC. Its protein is CASSLIESEQFF.

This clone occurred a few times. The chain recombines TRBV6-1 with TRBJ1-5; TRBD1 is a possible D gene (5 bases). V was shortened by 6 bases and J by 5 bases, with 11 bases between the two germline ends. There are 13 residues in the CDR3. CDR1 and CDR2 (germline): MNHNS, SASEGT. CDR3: CASRPGKDQPQHF. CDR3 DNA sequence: TGTGCCAGCAGACCAGGGAAGGATCAGCCCCAGCATTTT.

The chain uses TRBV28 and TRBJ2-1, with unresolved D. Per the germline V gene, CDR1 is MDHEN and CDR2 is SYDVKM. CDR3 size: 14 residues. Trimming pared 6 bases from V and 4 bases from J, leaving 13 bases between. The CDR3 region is CASRLTRTYNEQFF. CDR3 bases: TGTGCCAGCAGACTGACAAGAACTTACAATGAGCAGTTCTTC.

The CDR3 bases are TGTGCCAGCAGCCCGCGAGGCGGGAGTGATGAGCAGTACTTC. Its translation: CASSPRGGSDEQYF. V usage is TRBV7-6 and J usage is TRBJ2-7, with 7 bases matching TRBD2. CDR3 length: 14 amino acids. Trimming cost V 5 bases and J 7 bases; bases outside gene matches: 11. Germline V gives CDR1 SGHVS, CDR2 FNYEAQ.

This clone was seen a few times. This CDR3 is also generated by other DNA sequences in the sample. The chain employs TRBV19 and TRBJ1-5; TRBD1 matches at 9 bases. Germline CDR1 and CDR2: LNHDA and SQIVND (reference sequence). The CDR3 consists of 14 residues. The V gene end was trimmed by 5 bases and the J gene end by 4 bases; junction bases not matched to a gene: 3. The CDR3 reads CASSPGQGNQPQHF. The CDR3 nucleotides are TGTGCCAGTAGTCCGGGACAGGGAAATCAGCCCCAGCATTTT.

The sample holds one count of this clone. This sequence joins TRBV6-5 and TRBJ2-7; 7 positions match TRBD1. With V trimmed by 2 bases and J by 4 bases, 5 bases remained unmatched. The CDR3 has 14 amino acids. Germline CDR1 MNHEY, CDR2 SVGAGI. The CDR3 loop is CASSYRDRIYEQYF. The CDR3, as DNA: TGTGCCAGCAGTTACCGGGACAGAATTTACGAGCAGTACTTC.

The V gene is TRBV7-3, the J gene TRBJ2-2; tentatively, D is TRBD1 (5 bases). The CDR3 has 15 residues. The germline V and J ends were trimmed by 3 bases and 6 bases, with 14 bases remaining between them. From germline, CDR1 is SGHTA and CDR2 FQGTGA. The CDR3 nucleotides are TGTGCCAGCAGCTTCGTGACAGTTGGTCCCGGGGAGCTGTTTTTT. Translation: CASSFVTVGPGELFF.

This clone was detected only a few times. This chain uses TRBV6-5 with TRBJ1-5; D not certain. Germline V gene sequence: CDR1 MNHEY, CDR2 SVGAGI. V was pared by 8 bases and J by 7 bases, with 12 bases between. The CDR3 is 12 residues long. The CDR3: CASSLPGQPQHF. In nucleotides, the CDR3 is TGTGCCAGCTCCCTGCCGGGGCAGCCCCAGCATTTT.

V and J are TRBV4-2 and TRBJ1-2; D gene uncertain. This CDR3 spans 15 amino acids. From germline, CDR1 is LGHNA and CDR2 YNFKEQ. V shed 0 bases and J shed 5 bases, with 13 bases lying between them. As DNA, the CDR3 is TGTGCCAGCAGCCAAGAGCGGGGTCTGGCATATGGCTACACCTTC. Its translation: CASSQERGLAYGYTF.

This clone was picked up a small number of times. CDR3 coding DNA: TGTGCCAGCAGACCGCTTGGACAGGGAGGGTCACCCCTCCACTTT. Protein sequence: CASRPLGQGGSPLHF. The chain joins TRBV28 to TRBJ1-6, with 8 bases that match TRBD1. The CDR3 covers 15 residues. Trimming took 6 bases from V and 10 from J; bases not matched to a gene: 11. Germline CDR1 and CDR2: MDHEN and SYDVKM.

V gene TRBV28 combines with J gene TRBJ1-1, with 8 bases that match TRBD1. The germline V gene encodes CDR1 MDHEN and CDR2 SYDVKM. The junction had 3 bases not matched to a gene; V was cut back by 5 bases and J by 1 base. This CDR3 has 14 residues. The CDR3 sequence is CASSQGTGNTEAFF. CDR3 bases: TGTGCCAGCAGTCAAGGGACAGGGAACACTGAAGCTTTCTTT. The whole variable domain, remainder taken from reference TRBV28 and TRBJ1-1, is DVKVTQSSRYLVKRTGEKVFLECVQDMDHENMFWYRQDPGLGLRLIYFSYDVKMKEKGDIPEGYSVSREKKERFSLILESASTNQTSMYLCASSQGTGNTEAFFGQGTRLTVV.

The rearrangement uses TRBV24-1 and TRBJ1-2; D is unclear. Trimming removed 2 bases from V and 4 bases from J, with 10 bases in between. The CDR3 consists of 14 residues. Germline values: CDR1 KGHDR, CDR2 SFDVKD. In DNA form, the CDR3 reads TGTGCCACCAGTGATTCCTCGACATTCTATGGCTACACCTTC. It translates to CATSDSSTFYGYTF.

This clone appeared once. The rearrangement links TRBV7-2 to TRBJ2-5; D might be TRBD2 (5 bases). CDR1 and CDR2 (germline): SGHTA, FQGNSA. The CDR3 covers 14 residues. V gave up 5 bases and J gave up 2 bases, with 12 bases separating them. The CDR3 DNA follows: TGTGCCAGCAGCGCTCGCCGGGGACAAGAGACCCAGTACTTC. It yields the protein CASSARRGQETQYF.

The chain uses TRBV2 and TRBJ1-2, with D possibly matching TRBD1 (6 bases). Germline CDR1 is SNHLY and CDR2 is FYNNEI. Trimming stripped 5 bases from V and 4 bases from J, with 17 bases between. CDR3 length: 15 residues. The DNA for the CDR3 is TGTGCCAGCAGTCCTCGGGGGGGCCCCTTCTATGGCTACACCTTC. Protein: CASSPRGGPFYGYTF.